In its sample, the clone carrying this T cell receptor beta chain was seen many times. The antigen remains undetermined. The sample belongs to a study of Graves' ophthalmopathy and Graves' hyperthyroidism. The overall study: Before any treatment was given, at initial diagnosis, peripheral blood was collected.

Points from the study as a whole: The authors also found most expanded thyroid clonotypes above 0.001 frequency in blood.

V lost 5 bases and J lost 6, with 10 bases in between. CDR1 and CDR2 from the germline V gene are SGHAT and FQNNGV. The CDR3 consists of 12 residues. Amplification of TCR beta CDR3 regions used RNA transcripts. An opening RT-PCR round employed HTBI primers and preceded a second-round multiplex PCR. TCRdb analysed the multiplex PCR reads with MiXCR anew, one entry per CDR3 protein. Here the sample spans nearly 400,000 distinct CDR3 sequences, 15% to 20% being singletons. The PBMCs had their origin in 10 ml of fresh peripheral blood. J is TRBJ1-1 and V is TRBV11-2; D call uncertain. This receptor was obtained from a woman between 18 and 30 years old with Graves' ophthalmopathy. Sample: peripheral blood. The CDR3 sequence: CASSRRPPEAFF. CDR3 in DNA: TGTGCCAGCAGCCGGAGGCCCCCTGAAGCTTTCTTT.